This T cell receptor beta chain originates from a study of OX40 agonist ivuxolimab in advanced cancers. As for the study in general: As their treatment, patients were administered ivuxolimab, an agonistic anti-OX40 (CD134) antibody. Patients achieving partial responses numbered three: one hepatocellular carcinoma case and two cutaneous melanoma cases.

Measured with immunoSEQ multiplex PCR; TCRdb has only the in-frame clones, and not every one. The repertoire consists of 83,000 or so clones, with 86% occurring once and the leading ten covering 1.5% to 2%. Per the germline V gene, CDR1 is SGHVS and CDR2 is FQNEAQ. V shed 5 bases and J shed 7 bases, with 17 bases lying between them. CDR3 length equals 14 residues. Study conclusions and caveats: The study found that CD8+ T cells averaged more expanded clones than CD4+. CD4+ and CD8+ blood T cells expanded clonally by week 6 at 0.1 to 3.0 mg/kg.

Points on this clone: Its target is unknown.

The specimen comprised CD4+ or CD8+ T cells sorted from blood, sampled in a trial of the OX40 agonist ivuxolimab. The V gene is TRBV7-8, the J gene TRBJ1-2; tentatively, D is TRBD1 (5 bases). This receptor was taken from an adult with an advanced solid tumor such as melanoma, head and neck, liver or kidney cancer. CDR3 residues: CASSPRVGPLGYTF. Written as DNA, the CDR3 is TGTGCCAGCAGCCCCAGGGTAGGGCCGCTTGGCTACACCTTC.